A single sample gave rise to the 32 T cell receptor beta chains below, sequenced in a study of T cell responses to AZD1222 COVID-19 vaccine. Method: immunoSEQ multiplex PCR; TCRdb's copy keeps in-frame clones and lacks some. The sample lists some 130,000 clones, about 87% seen once, with around 8% in the top ten. The sequencing here drew on peripheral blood, taken on day 0 of AZD1222 vaccination. The receptors derive from an adult in good health.

This clone has more than one count but fewer than ten. The chain recombines TRBV28 with TRBJ2-7; D is perhaps TRBD1 or TRBD2 (5 bases each). The ends were cut back, 11 bases at V and 0 bases at J, with 11 bases in the middle. CDR3 length: 12 residues. Germline values: CDR1 MDHEN, CDR2 SYDVKM. Here the CDR3 reads CASGPFSYEQYF. The CDR3 DNA is TGTGCCTCGGGGCCTTTCTCCTACGAGCAGTACTTC.

The V gene is TRBV30, the J gene TRBJ2-7, with TRBD1 as a possible D gene (6 bases). The CDR3 contains 11 residues. Trimming took 5 bases from V and 6 from J, leaving 11 bases between them. Germline V CDR1 and CDR2: GTSNPN, SVGIG (reference sequence). CDR3 region: CAWSQGREQYF. CDR3 DNA sequence: TGTGCCTGGTCACAGGGACGCGAGCAGTACTTC.

This clone was seen a handful of times. The chain uses TRBV5-1 and TRBJ2-5; 9 nucleotides agree with TRBD1. V dropped 4 bases and J dropped 3; count of bases not matched to a gene: 13. Germline CDR1 is SGHRS and CDR2 is YFSETQ. CDR3 size: 17 residues. CDR3 sequence reads: CASSRTMTGGLEETQYF. The CDR3, as DNA: TGCGCCAGCAGCCGAACGATGACAGGGGGATTAGAAGAGACCCAGTACTTC.

The V call is TRBV5-1, the J call TRBJ2-7; 12 nucleotides match TRBD1. V lost 4 bases and J lost 2; bases outside the gene matches: 13. This CDR3 spans 18 amino acids. Germline values: CDR1 SGHRS, CDR2 YFSETQ. The CDR3 here is CASSPTVGQGAYPYEQYF. The CDR3 coding sequence is TGCGCCAGCAGCCCGACTGTGGGACAGGGGGCATATCCCTACGAGCAGTACTTC.

The chain has TRBV4-1 and TRBJ2-1; D gene unclear. This CDR3 has 15 residues. CDR1 is MGHRA, CDR2 YSYEKL, per germline. The V gene lost 0 bases and the J gene lost 4 bases, with 10 bases spanning the gap. The chain's CDR3 is CASSQDPSRYNEQFF. The CDR3 DNA is TGCGCCAGCAGCCAAGATCCGTCTAGGTACAATGAGCAGTTCTTC.

The chain combines TRBV19 with TRBJ1-3, with a possible D match to TRBD1 (5 bases). V lost 7 bases and J lost 8, with 21 bases in between. This CDR3 is 15 amino acids long. In germline, CDR1 is LNHDA, CDR2 SQIVND (reference sequence). CDR3 nucleotides: TGTGCCAGTACACCGGGTTCCTGGGGACTGCACACCATATATTTT. Translating it yields CASTPGSWGLHTIYF.

This chain joins TRBV6-5 and TRBJ1-1, with D unclear. The ends were cut back, 6 bases at V and 6 bases at J, with 17 bases in the middle. The length of the CDR3 is 14 residues. Germline CDR1 MNHEY, CDR2 SVGAGI. Here the CDR3 DNA reads TGTGCCAGCAGCCCACGGTCCGGGTATGCTGAAGCTTTCTTT. Its translation: CASSPRSGYAEAFF.

CDR3 DNA sequence: TGTGCCAGCAGCGTTTCAGGGAACACTGAAGCTTTCTTT. Encoded protein: CASSVSGNTEAFF. This chain uses TRBV9 with TRBJ1-1; the D is unclear. V was pared by 2 bases and J by 1 base, with 6 bases between. The germline CDR1 and CDR2 sequences are SGDLS and YYNGEE. The CDR3 covers 13 residues.

A word on this clone: At one end, the junction sequence differs from germline, possibly due to a read error. This chain connects TRBV20-1 to TRBJ2-3; maybe TRBD1 (6 bases). Germline CDR1 reads DFQATT; CDR2 reads SNEGSKA (reference sequence). The CDR3 loop spans 11 amino acids. The CDR3 here is CSAWSRGITGF. The CDR3 region has the DNA TGCAGTGCTTGGAGCAGGGGAATTACAGGTTTT.

The chain couples TRBV9 to TRBJ1-1, with D possibly matching TRBD1 (5 bases). Germline V gives CDR1 SGDLS, CDR2 YYNGEE. This CDR3 is 15 amino acids long. Trimming shortened V by 0 bases and J by 3 bases, and 12 bases separated the two germline ends. This CDR3 is CASSVVRGSDTEAFF. The CDR3 DNA is TGTGCCAGCAGCGTAGTTCGGGGGAGCGACACTGAAGCTTTCTTT.

In this sample, this clone turned up a few times. J is TRBJ1-1 and V is TRBV5-1; D is uncertain. Germline assignment: CDR1 SGHRS and CDR2 YFSETQ. CDR3 size: 15 residues. Trimming took off 1 base at V and 0 bases at J, with 10 bases between the two ends. CDR3 sequence (DNA): TGCGCCAGCAGCTTGCGAGCAGAGATGAACACTGAAGCTTTCTTT. This sequence encodes CASSLRAEMNTEAFF. Full variable domain (missing parts from reference TRBV5-1 and TRBJ1-1): KAGVTQTPRYLIKTRGQQVTLSCSPISGHRSVSWYQQTPGQGLQFLFEYFSETQRNKGNFPGRFSGRQFSNSRSEMNVSTLELGDSALYLCASSLRAEMNTEAFFGQGTRLTVV.

This sequence joins TRBV18 and TRBJ1-6; perhaps TRBD1 as D (5 bases). Germline V gene lookup returns CDR1 KGHSH and CDR2 LQKENI. The CDR3 extends over 15 amino acids. V lost 1 base and J 10 bases, leaving 14 bases between the germline ends. CDR3 sequence (DNA): TGTGCCAGCTCACCACGGGTCAGGGAGAACTCACCCCTCCACTTT. Amino acid sequence: CASSPRVRENSPLHF.

The V call is TRBV12-3 or TRBV12-4, the J call TRBJ1-5; unclear D gene. V dropped 6 bases and J dropped 10 bases, with 13 bases sitting between them. CDR3 size: 12 residues. The CDR3 sequence: CASSSVNFPQHF. The CDR3 DNA is TGTGCCAGCAGCAGTGTAAATTTCCCCCAGCATTTT.

The rearrangement links TRBV6-5 to TRBJ1-2, with D hard to call. CDR1 and CDR2 (germline): MNHEY, SVGAGI. Between the trimmed V and J ends, which lost 2 bases and 3 bases, there was a span of 10 bases. CDR3 size: 14 residues. The DNA for the CDR3 is TGTGCCAGCAGTTACGAGGGCAGCCACTATGGCTACACCTTC. Its translation is CASSYEGSHYGYTF.

This chain uses TRBV2 with TRBJ2-1; D unclear. The ends were cut back, 8 bases at V and 4 bases at J, with 12 bases in the middle. This CDR3 has 13 amino acids. Per germline, CDR1 SNHLY and CDR2 FYNNEI. The CDR3: CASLSGLYNEQFF. The CDR3 region has the DNA TGTGCCAGCTTGTCCGGGTTATACAATGAGCAGTTCTTC.

The genes are TRBV2 and TRBJ1-5; 7 nucleotides match TRBD1. Germline CDR1 SNHLY, CDR2 FYNNEI. The junction had 6 bases not matched to a gene; V was cut back by 6 bases and J by 1 base. The CDR3 is 15 residues long. The CDR3 DNA is TGTGCCAGCAGGACCGACAGGGACAGCAATCAGCCCCAGCATTTT. It is translated as CASRTDRDSNQPQHF.

V and J are TRBV5-1 and TRBJ2-5, with a weak D call TRBD1 (6 bases). The germline V gene has CDR1 SGHRS and CDR2 YFSETQ. The V end was cut by 3 bases, the J end by 2 bases, with 11 bases between. This CDR3 contains 14 residues. CDR3 nucleotides: TGCGCCAGCAGCTCAGGACAGCCACAAGAGACCCAGTACTTC. Protein: CASSSGQPQETQYF.

This clone was counted once. The chain uses TRBV25-1 and TRBJ1-6; D might be TRBD1 (5 bases). The CDR3 spans 14 residues. V dropped 4 bases and J dropped 9 bases, with 13 bases sitting between them. Germline V lookup: CDR1 MGHDK, CDR2 SYGVNS. The CDR3 DNA reads as TGTGCCAGCAGTGGTCCGGGGGGGATTTCACCCCTCCACTTT. Translation gives CASSGPGGISPLHF.

This chain links TRBV5-1 with TRBJ1-5, with no clear D. Trimming pared 0 bases from V and 6 bases from J, leaving 10 bases between. Germline lookup yields CDR1 SGHRS and CDR2 YFSETQ. The CDR3 consists of 14 residues. The CDR3 bases are TGCGCCAGCAGCTTGGAAGGGTTTGGTCAGCCCCAGCATTTT. Residues: CASSLEGFGQPQHF.

Written as DNA, the CDR3 is TGTGCCAGCTCACCAAGGAGGATAGATACGCAGTATTTT. Its protein is CASSPRRIDTQYF. The chain combines TRBV18 with TRBJ2-3; D perhaps matches TRBD2 (5 bases). The CDR3 extends over 13 amino acids. V gave up 2 bases and J gave up 5 bases, with 8 bases separating them. In germline, CDR1 is KGHSH, CDR2 LQKENI.

J is TRBJ1-1 and V is TRBV28; TRBD1 matches at 7 bases. Germline V gives CDR1 MDHEN, CDR2 SYDVKM. The junction had 11 bases not matched to a gene; V was cut back by 6 bases and J by 10 bases. The length of the CDR3 is 13 residues. The CDR3 is CASSLDRAVGAFF. CDR3 bases: TGTGCCAGCAGCCTAGACAGGGCAGTGGGAGCTTTCTTT.

The chain links TRBV7-9 to TRBJ2-5; D is perhaps TRBD1 (5 bases). This CDR3 is built from 12 residues. V lost 4 bases, J lost 5 bases, and 8 bases lay in between. The V gene's germline CDR1 is SEHNR and CDR2 FQNEAQ (reference sequence). CDR3 nucleotides: TGTGCCAGCAGCTACAACAGGGAGACCCAGTACTTC. Protein: CASSYNRETQYF.

V is TRBV18 and J is TRBJ2-1; no definite D call. Trimming stripped 2 bases from V and 0 bases from J, with 8 bases between. The CDR3 loop spans 15 amino acids. Germline-derived CDR1 and CDR2 are KGHSH and LQKENI. DNA for the CDR3: TGTGCCAGCTCACCAGGACGTAGCTCCTACAATGAGCAGTTCTTC. This gives the protein CASSPGRSSYNEQFF.

The rearrangement uses TRBV5-1 and TRBJ2-7, with 8 nucleotides matching TRBD2. In germline, CDR1 is SGHRS, CDR2 YFSETQ. V lost 0 bases to trimming and J lost 2 bases; unmatched junction nucleotides: 7. This CDR3 contains 16 residues. The CDR3 region has the DNA TGCGCCAGCAGCTTGGCCGCGGGGGGCCAAACCTACGAGCAGTACTTC. Amino acid sequence: CASSLAAGGQTYEQYF.

The chain uses TRBV5-1 and TRBJ1-5; unclear D gene. The CDR3 sequence is 16 residues long. Trimming removed 0 bases from V and 2 bases from J, with 12 bases in between. Germline CDR1 SGHRS, CDR2 YFSETQ. The chain's CDR3 is CASSLAPGGGNQPQHF. The CDR3 DNA follows: TGCGCCAGCAGCTTGGCCCCGGGAGGAGGCAATCAGCCCCAGCATTTT.

By frequency in the sample, this clone is medium-sized. The rearrangement links TRBV29-1 to TRBJ1-1; 9 bases map to TRBD1. The ends lost 3 bases at V and 3 bases at J; junction bases unmatched: 14. The CDR3 length is 17 residues. Per the germline V gene, CDR1 is SQVTM and CDR2 is ANQGSEA. Written as DNA, the CDR3 is TGCAGCGTTGATGACTCCACAGGGGGCTGGGAGGACACTGAAGCTTTCTTT. Its translation is CSVDDSTGGWEDTEAFF.

V is TRBV5-5 and J is TRBJ1-1; TRBD1 aligns across 11 bases. CDR1 is SGHKS and CDR2 is YYEKEE in the germline V gene (reference sequence). Trimming removed 4 bases from V and 5 bases from J; junction bases left unmatched: 4. The CDR3 extends over 14 amino acids. CDR3 protein: CASSLGQGATEAFF. Here the CDR3 DNA reads TGTGCCAGCAGCCTAGGACAGGGGGCGACTGAAGCTTTCTTT.

This sequence joins TRBV9 and TRBJ2-3; 7 nucleotides match TRBD1. Unmatched junction bases numbered 4, after V lost 7 bases and J lost 2 bases. Germline CDR1 SGDLS, CDR2 YYNGEE. The CDR3 spans 13 residues. The CDR3 nucleotides are TGTGCCAGCGACAGGGCGGACACAGATACGCAGTATTTT. It yields the protein CASDRADTDTQYF.

This chain joins TRBV10-3 and TRBJ2-7; TRBD1 aligns across 12 bases. Germline V gene sequence: CDR1 ENHRY, CDR2 SYGVKD. The CDR3 loop spans 14 amino acids. V gave up 6 bases and J gave up 4 bases; unmatched junction bases: 4. CDR3 nucleotides: TGTGCCATCAGACCGGGACAGGGGGCTTACGAGCAGTACTTC. Translation gives CAIRPGQGAYEQYF.

The CDR3 loop is CASRGQSLAYTF. The CDR3 DNA reads as TGTGCCAGCAGGGGACAGTCCCTTGCCTACACCTTC. The chain combines TRBV27 with TRBJ1-2, with 7 positions matching TRBD1. From germline, CDR1 is MNHEY and CDR2 SMNVEV (reference sequence). The length of the CDR3 is 12 residues. V lost 6 bases to trimming and J lost 10 bases; unmatched junction nucleotides: 8.

J is TRBJ1-2 and V is TRBV7-8; D may be TRBD1 (5 bases). This CDR3 region has 14 residues. Trimming pared 1 base from V and 3 bases from J, leaving 9 bases between. Germline CDR1 SGHVS, CDR2 FQNEAQ. CDR3 DNA: TGTGCCAGCAGCTTAGGACGGGGGGACTATGGCTACACCTTC. Amino acids: CASSLGRGDYGYTF.

This chain links TRBV3-1 (or the pseudogene TRBV3-2) with TRBJ1-4, with 7 bases lining up with TRBD1. Trimming removed 3 bases from V and 8 bases from J; junction bases left unmatched: 6. This CDR3 comprises 14 residues. CDR1 is LGHDT and CDR2 is YNNKEL in the germline V gene (reference sequence). CDR3 residues: CASSQFQGVEKLFF. DNA of the CDR3: TGTGCCAGCAGCCAGTTCCAGGGGGTGGAAAAACTGTTTTTT.